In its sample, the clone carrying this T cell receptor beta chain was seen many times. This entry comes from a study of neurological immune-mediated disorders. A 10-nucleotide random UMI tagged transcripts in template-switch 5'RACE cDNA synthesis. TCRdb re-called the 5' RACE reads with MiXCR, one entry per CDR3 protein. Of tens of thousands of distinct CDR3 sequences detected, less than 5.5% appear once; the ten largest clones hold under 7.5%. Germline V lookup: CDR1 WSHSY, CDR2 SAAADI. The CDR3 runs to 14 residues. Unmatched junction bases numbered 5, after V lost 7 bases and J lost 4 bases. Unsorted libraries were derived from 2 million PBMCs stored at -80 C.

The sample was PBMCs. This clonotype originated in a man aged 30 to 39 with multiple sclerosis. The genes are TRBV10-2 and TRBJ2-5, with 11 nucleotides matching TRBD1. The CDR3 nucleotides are TGCGCCAGCATCCCGGGACAGGGGGGAGAGACCCAGTACTTC. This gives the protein CASIPGQGGETQYF.